Following are 5 T cell receptor beta chains from one sample sequenced in a study of blood T cell repertoires in COVID-19. TCRdb keeps only in-frame clones here, not all; method: immunoSEQ multiplex PCR. The sample contains approximately 260,000 clones, around nine tenths of which appear only once. The sample taken for sequencing was peripheral blood. Source of these receptors: an older woman with COVID-19, enrolled during active disease.

V and J are TRBV27 and TRBJ2-1; TRBD2 aligns across 11 bases. Germline loops: CDR1 MNHEY, CDR2 SMNVEV (reference sequence). After removal of 7 bases from V and 6 bases from J, the junction contained 5 bases not matched to a gene. This CDR3 spans 14 amino acids. This CDR3 is CASKLLAGVNEQFF. CDR3 bases: TGTGCCAGCAAACTACTAGCGGGAGTCAATGAGCAGTTCTTC.

The chain employs TRBV7-9 and TRBJ1-2; D is perhaps TRBD1 (6 bases). The V and J ends lost 7 bases and 8 bases respectively, with 17 bases between them. CDR3 length: 13 residues. Germline V gene sequence: CDR1 SEHNR, CDR2 FQNEAQ (reference sequence). CDR3 nucleotide sequence: TGTGCCAGCACCCTTTTGGGGGCAGGCGGCTACACCTTC. This encodes CASTLLGAGGYTF.

This sequence joins TRBV19 and TRBJ2-7; possible D gene TRBD2, 5 bases. The V and J ends lost 1 base and 9 bases respectively, with 10 bases between them. CDR1 is LNHDA, CDR2 SQIVND, per germline (reference sequence). This CDR3 is 12 amino acids long. The DNA of the CDR3 is TGTGCCAGTAGTATAGCGTCGGAGGCGCAGTACTTC. Encoded protein: CASSIASEAQYF.

A single count supports this clone. The rearrangement joins TRBV28 to TRBJ1-1; tentative D call: TRBD1 (5 bases). The CDR3 totals 12 residues. Germline CDR1 and CDR2: MDHEN and SYDVKM. V lost 3 bases and J 5 bases, leaving 7 bases between the germline ends. In DNA form, the CDR3 reads TGTGCCAGCAGTTTGGCAGGGACTGAAGCTTTCTTT. This gives the protein CASSLAGTEAFF.

The V gene is TRBV19, the J gene TRBJ1-5; 9 bases map to TRBD1. With 3 bases clipped from V and 4 bases from J, the junction kept 7 bases outside the gene matches. The CDR3 has 16 residues. The germline V gene encodes CDR1 LNHDA and CDR2 SQIVND (reference sequence). The CDR3 bases are TGTGCCAGTAGTATTGGAGGGACAGGGCGGAATCAGCCCCAGCATTTT. This encodes CASSIGGTGRNQPQHF. The full variable domain, completed using reference TRBV19 and TRBJ1-5, is DGGITQSPKYLFRKEGQNVTLSCEQNLNHDAMYWYRQDPGQGLRLIYYSQIVNDFQKGDIAEGYSVSREKKESFPLTVTSAQKNPTAFYLCASSIGGTGRNQPQHFGDGTRLSIL.